This T cell receptor (beta chain) was identified in a study of blood T cell repertoires in COVID-19. V shed 3 bases and J shed 3 bases, with 11 bases lying between them. The CDR3 totals 14 residues. Germline V CDR1 and CDR2: LNHDA, SQIVND (reference sequence). Assay used: immunoSEQ multiplex PCR; TCRdb lists only in-frame clones, some missing. The repertoire has approximately 400,000 clones, roughly 90% of them found once; the top ten carry 0.95% to 1.5%. The rearrangement joins TRBV19 to TRBJ1-1, with D perhaps TRBD1 (6 bases). The sample consisted of peripheral blood. The sequence derives from a man aged 40-49 years with acute or convalescent COVID-19. CDR3 protein: CASSIGQSHTEAFF. For the CDR3, the DNA is TGTGCCAGTAGTATTGGACAGTCGCACACTGAAGCTTTCTTT.